The 16 T cell receptor beta chains below all came from one sample that was sequenced in a study of post-analysis software for immune sequencing data. Prepared libraries of TCR beta cDNA carried unique molecular identifiers. TCRdb reprocessed the PCR reads with MiXCR, giving one entry per CDR3 protein. The sample comprises over 300,000 distinct CDR3 sequences, less than 40% of which are singletons, and roughly an eighth rests with the top ten. Findings and limits, study-wide: Elevated frequency relative to controls characterized about 5 TRBV segments in patients, TRBV5-6, TRBV5-1 and TRBV20-1 among them.

No antigen has been assigned to these receptors. Sequencing was done on a sample of blood. All receptors derive from a girl aged 10-17 years with multiple sclerosis.

This clonotype was picked up one time. The V gene is TRBV4-2, the J gene TRBJ2-3, with a tentative D call TRBD1 (5 bases). The CDR3 is 11 residues long. Between the trimmed V and J ends, which lost 8 bases and 14 bases, there was a span of 17 bases. The V gene's germline CDR1 is LGHNA and CDR2 YNFKEQ. The CDR3 sequence is CASSSGLRGYF. Written as DNA, the CDR3 is TGTGCCAGCTCATCAGGGTTAAGGGGGTATTTT.

This chain links TRBV4-1 with TRBJ1-4; D unclear. Germline CDR1 is MGHRA and CDR2 is YSYEKL. This CDR3 contains 13 residues. V was pared by 8 bases and J by 2 bases, with 9 bases between. The CDR3 here is CASRGITNEKLFF. The CDR3 DNA follows: TGCGCCAGCCGAGGTATCACTAATGAAAAACTGTTTTTT.

This clonotype was picked up one time. In nucleotides, the CDR3 is TGTGCCAGCCGCCGCATAGTCTATGGCTACACCTTC. Translating gives CASRRIVYGYTF. V usage is TRBV11-2 and J usage is TRBJ1-2; D remains ambiguous. Germline CDR1 is SGHAT and CDR2 is FQNNGV. The CDR3 has 12 amino acids. V gave up 8 bases and J gave up 4 bases, with 11 bases separating them.

This chain uses TRBV12-3 or TRBV12-4 with TRBJ1-2; no clear D. CDR3 length: 14 residues. The germline V and J ends were trimmed by 3 bases and 4 bases, with 12 bases remaining between them. CDR3 coding DNA: TGTGCCAGCAGTTTTGCCGTATCTTTCTATGGCTACACCTTC. It is translated as CASSFAVSFYGYTF.

This clonotype was seen a few times. The chain combines TRBV14 with TRBJ2-5, with D unclear. The CDR3 is 15 residues long. With 1 base removed from V and 0 bases from J, the gap between germline ends came to 9 bases. The germline gives CDR1 SGHDN, CDR2 FVKESK. The DNA for the CDR3 is TGTGCCAGCAGCCAAGGTTTTACAGACCAAGAGACCCAGTACTTC. Translation gives CASSQGFTDQETQYF.

CDR3 coding DNA: TGTGCCAGCAGACCTAGGACAGCCCCTTTTGGTGGCTACACCTTC. The encoded protein is CASRPRTAPFGGYTF. This chain joins TRBV12-3 or TRBV12-4 and TRBJ1-2; weak D call: TRBD1 (6 bases). The CDR3 runs to 15 residues. V was clipped by 6 bases and J by 7 bases, with 21 bases between them.

Here the CDR3 reads CASSLSGIGTQYF. Written as DNA, the CDR3 is TGTGCCAGCAGTTTATCGGGGATTGGGACCCAGTACTTC. The chain carries TRBV27 and TRBJ2-5; the D is unclear. Trimming removed 0 bases at V and 7 bases at J, with 9 bases between. CDR1 and CDR2 (germline): MNHEY, SMNVEV (reference sequence). The CDR3 has 13 amino acids.

V and J are TRBV7-2 and TRBJ2-7, with D uncertain. The V and J ends lost 5 bases and 3 bases respectively, with 20 bases between them. The CDR3 loop spans 16 amino acids. The germline V gene has CDR1 SGHTA and CDR2 FQGNSA. CDR3 sequence (DNA): TGTGCCAGCAGCCCCTTGACCGACGCCTTTTACTACGAGCAGTACTTC. This gives the protein CASSPLTDAFYYEQYF.

A few counts support this clonotype. The rearrangement joins TRBV12-3 or TRBV12-4 to TRBJ1-2; no clear D gene. The V end lost 3 bases, the J end lost 4 bases, and 9 bases lay between the germline ends. CDR3 length: 13 amino acids. The CDR3 nucleotides are TGTGCCAGCAGTTTGACAAGGGTCTATGGCTACACCTTC. Translating it yields CASSLTRVYGYTF.

This chain uses TRBV5-5 with TRBJ1-5; possibly TRBD1 for D (6 bases). Trimming left V 0 bases short and J 1 base short, with 8 bases between. Germline values: CDR1 SGHKS, CDR2 YYEKEE (reference sequence). CDR3 length: 15 amino acids. The CDR3 protein is CASSLEGGSNQPQHF. CDR3 sequence (DNA): TGTGCCAGCAGCTTGGAGGGGGGGAGCAATCAGCCCCAGCATTTT.

The V call is TRBV2, the J call TRBJ1-2; a weak D match, TRBD1 (6 bases). Trimming removed 4 bases from V and 7 bases from J, with 16 bases in between. This CDR3 has 14 amino acids. CDR1 and CDR2 (germline): SNHLY, FYNNEI. The CDR3 sequence: CASSVEQGGPGYTF. In nucleotides, the CDR3 is TGTGCCAGCAGTGTCGAACAGGGCGGGCCTGGCTACACCTTC.

This clonotype was picked up a small number of times. This chain links TRBV27 with TRBJ2-7; 7 bases match TRBD2. The CDR3 extends over 14 amino acids. V was clipped by 7 bases and J by 0 bases; unmatched bases: 6. Germline values: CDR1 MNHEY, CDR2 SMNVEV (reference sequence). Here the CDR3 DNA reads TGTGCCAGCAAGGTGCGGGACTACTCCTACGAGCAGTACTTC. Amino acid sequence: CASKVRDYSYEQYF.

This clonotype was detected only once. CDR3 region: CSAPDGVEKLFF. For the CDR3, the DNA is TGCAGTGCCCCTGACGGGGTTGAAAAACTGTTTTTT. The chain links TRBV20-1 to TRBJ1-4; D unclear. This CDR3 is 12 amino acids long. CDR1 and CDR2 from the germline V gene are DFQATT and SNEGSKA (reference sequence). The V end lost 6 bases, the J end lost 7 bases, and 12 bases lay between the germline ends.

CDR3 sequence reads: CASSYSGVANEKLFF. DNA of the CDR3: TGTGCCAGCAGTTACTCAGGGGTGGCTAATGAAAAACTGTTTTTT. This chain joins TRBV6-5 and TRBJ1-4, with D perhaps matching TRBD1 (5 bases). The V gene's germline CDR1 is MNHEY and CDR2 SVGAGI. This CDR3 region has 15 residues. V dropped 0 bases and J dropped 3 bases, with 8 bases sitting between them.

The chain uses TRBV12-3 or TRBV12-4 and TRBJ1-1; TRBD1 aligns across 8 bases. Trimming cost V 6 bases and J 2 bases; bases outside gene matches: 5. This CDR3 has 14 residues. Written as DNA, the CDR3 is TGTGCCAGCAGCTTCGCAGGGGGCAACACTGAAGCTTTCTTT. Its protein product is CASSFAGGNTEAFF.

This clonotype occurred many times. The chain couples TRBV20-1 to TRBJ2-5; D call uncertain. This CDR3 spans 13 amino acids. The V gene's germline CDR1 is DFQATT and CDR2 SNEGSKA (reference sequence). Trimming took off 6 bases at V and 1 base at J, with 12 bases between the two ends. The CDR3 loop reads CSANNPSQETQYF. CDR3 nucleotides: TGCAGTGCCAATAATCCAAGCCAAGAGACCCAGTACTTC.